The clone carrying this T cell receptor (beta chain) occurred a few times. Its antigen is undetermined. The germline gives CDR1 SGHVS, CDR2 FNYEAQ. Between the trimmed V and J ends, which lost 6 bases and 0 bases, there was a span of 11 bases. This CDR3 comprises 15 residues. This sample was taken from a study of T cell repertoires in cytomegalovirus infection. The overall study: Used in the study were CMV epitopes, some recently identified and HLA-C-restricted, others well-studied and HLA-B-restricted. Public TCR beta signatures indicated both CMV infection and matching HLA type. Study-wide results and caveats: What dominated the ex vivo response were HLA-C-restricted CMV-specific TCR beta clonotypes.

TCRdb analysed the reads with MiXCR anew, one entry per CDR3 protein. The sample has 60,000 to 75,000 distinct CDR3 sequences, around 28% seen once. The receptor comes from a human donor in good health (CMV status not recorded). Some clones in this sample may be carry-over from other donors' samples. This chain uses TRBV7-6 with TRBJ2-2, with TRBD1 as a possible D gene (5 bases). Sequencing used CD8+ T cells from cultured PBMCs, obtained from culture after CMV antigen stimulation. The CDR3 DNA is TGTGCCAGCAGACCCGACAGAACGAACACCGGGGAGCTGTTTTTT. Protein sequence: CASRPDRTNTGELFF.